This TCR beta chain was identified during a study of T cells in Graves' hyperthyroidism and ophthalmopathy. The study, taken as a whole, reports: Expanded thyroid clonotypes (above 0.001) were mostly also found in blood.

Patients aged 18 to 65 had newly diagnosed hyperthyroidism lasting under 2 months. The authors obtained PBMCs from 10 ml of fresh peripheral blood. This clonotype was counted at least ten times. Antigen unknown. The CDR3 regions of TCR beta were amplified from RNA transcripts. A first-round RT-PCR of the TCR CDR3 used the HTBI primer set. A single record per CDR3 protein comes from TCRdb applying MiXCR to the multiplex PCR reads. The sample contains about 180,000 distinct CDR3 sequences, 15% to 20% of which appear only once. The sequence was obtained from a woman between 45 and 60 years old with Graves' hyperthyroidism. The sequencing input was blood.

The CDR3 coding sequence is TGTGCCAGTAGTTCGCCGGGACTGGCGTCTGGAAACACCATATATTTT. Translating it yields CASSSPGLASGNTIYF. The chain joins TRBV19 to TRBJ1-3; tentatively, D is TRBD1 (5 bases). The CDR3 covers 16 residues. With 5 bases removed from V and 1 base from J, the gap between germline ends came to 15 bases. Germline V gene data show CDR1 as LNHDA and CDR2 as SQIVND (reference sequence).